The 10 T cell receptor beta chains below come from one sample, sequenced in a study of T cells in Graves' hyperthyroidism and ophthalmopathy. Using RNA transcripts as the source, TCR beta CDR3 regions were amplified. TCR CDR3 underwent first-round RT-PCR with the HTBI primer set. TCRdb used MiXCR to reprocess the multiplex PCR reads, holding one entry per CDR3 protein. The data show 300,000 to 350,000 distinct CDR3 sequences, with about a sixth seen just once and around 15% held by the top ten. The sample taken for sequencing was blood. The source of these receptors is a woman in her thirties or forties with Graves' ophthalmopathy.

This clonotype was counted many times. The chain uses TRBV10-1 and TRBJ1-1; TRBD1 is a possible D gene (5 bases). Trimming shortened V by 4 bases and J by 0 bases, and 15 bases separated the two germline ends. The CDR3 runs 16 residues. The germline V gene encodes CDR1 WNHNN and CDR2 SYGVQD (reference sequence). DNA for the CDR3: TGCGCCAGCAGTGGAACAAGCTGGGGGATGAACACTGAAGCTTTCTTT. This codes for CASSGTSWGMNTEAFF.

This clonotype appeared a few times. The V and J genes are TRBV5-1 and TRBJ1-3, with a tentative D call TRBD1 (6 bases). Trimming removed 4 bases from V and 0 bases from J, with 14 bases in between. CDR1 and CDR2 from the germline V gene are SGHRS and YFSETQ. The CDR3 sequence is 16 residues long. CDR3 DNA: TGCGCCAGCAGCAGAACAGGGTCACACTCTGGAAACACCATATATTTT. It specifies CASSRTGSHSGNTIYF.

The CDR3 nucleotides are TGTGCCAGCAGATTCGGGGCGGGGGATCAGCCCCAGCATTTT. This codes for CASRFGAGDQPQHF. The rearrangement uses TRBV12-3 or TRBV12-4 and TRBJ1-5; tentatively, D is TRBD1 (5 bases). This CDR3 is built from 14 residues. Trimming took 6 bases from V and 5 from J, leaving 14 bases between them.

This clonotype was seen at least ten times. The chain recombines TRBV19 with TRBJ1-1, with D perhaps matching TRBD1 (6 bases). Trimming pared 4 bases from V and 5 bases from J, leaving 11 bases between. Germline V lookup: CDR1 LNHDA, CDR2 SQIVND (reference sequence). The CDR3 contains 13 residues. CDR3 loop: CASSTIQGTEAFF. The DNA of the CDR3 is TGTGCCAGTAGTACCATACAGGGAACTGAAGCTTTCTTT.

The rearrangement links TRBV5-6 to TRBJ2-7; 9 positions agree with TRBD2. V trimming: 0 bases; J trimming: 7 bases; junction bases outside the gene matches: 8. Germline V gene sequence: CDR1 SGHDT, CDR2 YYEEEE. This CDR3 is 15 amino acids long. The DNA for the CDR3 is TGTGCCAGCAGCTTGGGGGCTCTAGCGGGAAGAGAGCAGTACTTC. It yields the protein CASSLGALAGREQYF. Complete variable domain (other parts from reference TRBV5-6 and TRBJ2-7): DAGVTQSPTHLIKTRGQQVTLRCSPKSGHDTVSWYQQALGQGPQFIFQYYEEEERQRGNFPDRFSGHQFPNYSSELNVNALLLGDSALYLCASSLGALAGREQYFGPGTRLTVT.

The sample holds many counts of this clonotype. The chain joins TRBV12-5 to TRBJ1-1; D unclear. This CDR3 contains 15 residues. V was trimmed by 0 bases and J by 0 bases, leaving 8 bases between them. CDR1 LGHNT and CDR2 FRNRAP come from the germline V gene. The CDR3 protein is CASGLVIQMNTEAFF. Here the CDR3 DNA reads TGTGCTAGTGGTTTGGTGATACAAATGAACACTGAAGCTTTCTTT.

The J gene is TRBJ2-6, the V gene TRBV4-2; D is undetermined. Germline V gene lookup returns CDR1 LGHNA and CDR2 YNFKEQ. The V and J ends lost 0 bases and 4 bases respectively, with 13 bases between them. The CDR3 extends over 17 amino acids. In DNA, the CDR3 is TGTGCCAGCAGCCAAGAGGAAGGAAATACGGGGGCCAACGTCCTGACTTTC. Its translation: CASSQEEGNTGANVLTF.

Ten or more counts support this clonotype. The genes are TRBV12-3 or TRBV12-4 and TRBJ1-1; 7 bases map to TRBD1. The CDR3 totals 13 residues. With 3 bases clipped from V and 4 bases from J, the junction kept 2 bases outside the gene matches. The CDR3 spells CASSFDRATEAFF. CDR3 bases: TGTGCCAGCAGTTTCGACAGGGCCACTGAAGCTTTCTTT.

Many counts were recorded for this clonotype. The chain employs TRBV28 and TRBJ2-7; D possibly matches TRBD1 or TRBD2 (5 bases each). The CDR3 runs 16 residues. Per the germline V gene, CDR1 is MDHEN and CDR2 is SYDVKM. The ends were cut back, 3 bases at V and 3 bases at J, with 18 bases in the middle. The CDR3 region has the DNA TGTGCCAGCAGTTTCCCGGGGACGAGAATAGGCTACGAGCAGTACTTC. Its translation: CASSFPGTRIGYEQYF.

V usage is TRBV6-1 and J usage is TRBJ2-5; 9 bases are a match to TRBD2. This CDR3 comprises 16 residues. Germline V gene sequence: CDR1 MNHNS, CDR2 SASEGT. V was pared by 4 bases and J by 0 bases, with 6 bases of the junction left unmatched. Here the CDR3 reads CASSVEAGGYQETQYF. The DNA of the CDR3 is TGTGCCAGCAGTGTCGAGGCGGGAGGGTACCAAGAGACCCAGTACTTC.